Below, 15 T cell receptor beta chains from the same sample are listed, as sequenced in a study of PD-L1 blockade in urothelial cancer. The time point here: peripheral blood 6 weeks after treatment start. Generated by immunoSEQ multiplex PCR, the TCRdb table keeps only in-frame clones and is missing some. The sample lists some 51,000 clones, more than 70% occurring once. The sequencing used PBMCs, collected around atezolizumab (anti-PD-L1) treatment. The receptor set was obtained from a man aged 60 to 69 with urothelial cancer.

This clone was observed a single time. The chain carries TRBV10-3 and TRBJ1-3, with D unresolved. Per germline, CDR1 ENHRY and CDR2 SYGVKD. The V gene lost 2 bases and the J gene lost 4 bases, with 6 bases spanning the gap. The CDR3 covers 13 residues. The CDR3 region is CAISEAQGNTIYF. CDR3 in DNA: TGTGCCATCAGTGAGGCACAAGGAAACACCATATATTTT.

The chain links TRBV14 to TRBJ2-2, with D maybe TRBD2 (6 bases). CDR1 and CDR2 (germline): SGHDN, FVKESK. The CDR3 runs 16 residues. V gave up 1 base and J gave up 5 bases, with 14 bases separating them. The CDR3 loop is CASSQVAGQITGELFF. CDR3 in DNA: TGTGCCAGCAGCCAAGTCGCGGGGCAGATTACCGGGGAGCTGTTTTTT.

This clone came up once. The chain's CDR3 is CASRVRRVYTGELFF. CDR3 nucleotide sequence: TGTGCCAGCAGGGTACGCAGGGTATATACCGGGGAGCTGTTTTTT. V usage is TRBV28 and J usage is TRBJ2-2; possibly TRBD1 for D (5 bases). This CDR3 is 15 amino acids long. Germline V gene sequence: CDR1 MDHEN, CDR2 SYDVKM. V lost 6 bases to trimming and J lost 5 bases, with 16 bases between them.

CDR3 protein: CSSSLGENQPQHF. The CDR3 DNA sequence: TGCAGCTCCTCCCTAGGGGAAAATCAGCCCCAGCATTTT. V usage is TRBV29-1 and J usage is TRBJ1-5, with TRBD1 as a possible D gene (5 bases). CDR3 length: 13 residues. Germline CDR1 reads SQVTM; CDR2 reads ANQGSEA. The ends were cut back, 8 bases at V and 4 bases at J, with 15 bases in the middle.

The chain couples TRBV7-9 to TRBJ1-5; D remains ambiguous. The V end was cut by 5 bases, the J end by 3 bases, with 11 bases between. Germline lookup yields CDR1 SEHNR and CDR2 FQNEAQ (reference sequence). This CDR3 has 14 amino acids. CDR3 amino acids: CASSLMRDNQPQHF. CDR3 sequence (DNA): TGTGCCAGCAGCCTGATGAGGGACAATCAGCCCCAGCATTTT. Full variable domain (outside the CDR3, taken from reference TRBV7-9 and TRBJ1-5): DTGVSQNPRHKITKRGQNVTFRCDPISEHNRLYWYRQTLGQGPEFLTYFQNEAQLEKSRLLSDRFSAERPKGSFSTLEIQRTEQGDSAMYLCASSLMRDNQPQHFGDGTRLSIL.

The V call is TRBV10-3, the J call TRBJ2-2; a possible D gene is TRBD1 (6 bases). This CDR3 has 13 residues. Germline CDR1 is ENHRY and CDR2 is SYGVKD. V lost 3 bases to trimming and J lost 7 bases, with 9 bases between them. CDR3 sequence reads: CAISDRGGGELFF. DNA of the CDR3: TGTGCCATCAGTGACAGGGGCGGCGGGGAGCTGTTTTTT.

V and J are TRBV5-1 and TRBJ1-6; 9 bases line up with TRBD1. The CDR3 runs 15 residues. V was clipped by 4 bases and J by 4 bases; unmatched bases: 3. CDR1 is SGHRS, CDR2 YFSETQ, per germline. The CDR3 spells CASSEDRGYNSPLHF. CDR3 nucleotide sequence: TGCGCCAGCAGCGAAGACAGGGGGTATAATTCACCCCTCCACTTT.

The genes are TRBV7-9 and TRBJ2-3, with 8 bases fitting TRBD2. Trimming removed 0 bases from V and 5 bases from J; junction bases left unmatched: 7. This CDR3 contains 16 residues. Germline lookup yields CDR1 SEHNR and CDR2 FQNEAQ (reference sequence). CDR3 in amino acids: CASSLALSGEGDTQYF. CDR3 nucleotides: TGTGCCAGCAGCTTAGCTCTTAGCGGGGAAGGAGATACGCAGTATTTT.

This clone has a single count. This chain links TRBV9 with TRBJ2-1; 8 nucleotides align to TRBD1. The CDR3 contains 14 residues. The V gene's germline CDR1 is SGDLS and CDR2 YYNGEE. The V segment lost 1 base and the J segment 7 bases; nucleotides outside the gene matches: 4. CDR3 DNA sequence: TGTGCCAGCAGCGTATCGACAGGGGCAAATGAGCAGTTCTTC. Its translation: CASSVSTGANEQFF.

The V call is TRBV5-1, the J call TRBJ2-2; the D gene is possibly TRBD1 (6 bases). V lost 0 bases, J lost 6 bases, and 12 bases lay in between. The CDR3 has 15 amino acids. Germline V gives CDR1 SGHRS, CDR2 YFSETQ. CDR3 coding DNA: TGCGCCAGCAGCTTGGGGGTCAGGGGACCCGGGGAGCTGTTTTTT. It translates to CASSLGVRGPGELFF.

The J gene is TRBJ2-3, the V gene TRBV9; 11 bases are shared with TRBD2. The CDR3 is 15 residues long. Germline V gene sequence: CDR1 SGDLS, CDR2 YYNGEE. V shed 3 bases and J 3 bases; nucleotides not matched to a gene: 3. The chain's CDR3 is CASSAVAGGTDTQYF. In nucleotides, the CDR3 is TGTGCCAGCAGCGCCGTAGCGGGAGGGACAGATACGCAGTATTTT.

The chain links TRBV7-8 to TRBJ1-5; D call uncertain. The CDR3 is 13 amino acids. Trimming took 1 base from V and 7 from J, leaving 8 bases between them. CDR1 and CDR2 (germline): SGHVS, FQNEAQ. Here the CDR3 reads CASSLVSRQPQHF. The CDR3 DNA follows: TGTGCCAGCAGCTTAGTTTCGAGGCAGCCCCAGCATTTT.

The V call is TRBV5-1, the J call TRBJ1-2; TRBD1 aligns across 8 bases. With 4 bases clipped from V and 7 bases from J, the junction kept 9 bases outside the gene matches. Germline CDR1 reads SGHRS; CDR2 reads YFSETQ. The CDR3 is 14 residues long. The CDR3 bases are TGCGCCAGCAGCCAGGGGGCAGGGGCAGGTGGCTACACCTTC. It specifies CASSQGAGAGGYTF.

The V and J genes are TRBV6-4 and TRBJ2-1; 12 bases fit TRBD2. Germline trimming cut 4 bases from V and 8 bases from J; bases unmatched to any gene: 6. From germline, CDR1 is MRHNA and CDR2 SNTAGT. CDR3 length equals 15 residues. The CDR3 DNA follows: TGTGCCAGCAGTGTTCTAGCGGGAGGGCCAGATGAGCAGTTCTTC. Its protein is CASSVLAGGPDEQFF.

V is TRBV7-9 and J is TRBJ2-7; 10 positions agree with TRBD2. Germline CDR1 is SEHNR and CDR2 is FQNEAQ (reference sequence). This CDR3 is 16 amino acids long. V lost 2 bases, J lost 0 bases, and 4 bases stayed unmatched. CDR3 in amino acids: CASSLTSGKSSYEQYF. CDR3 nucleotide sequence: TGTGCCAGCAGCTTAACTAGCGGGAAGAGCTCCTACGAGCAGTACTTC. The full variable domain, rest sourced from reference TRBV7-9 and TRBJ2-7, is DTGVSQNPRHKITKRGQNVTFRCDPISEHNRLYWYRQTLGQGPEFLTYFQNEAQLEKSRLLSDRFSAERPKGSFSTLEIQRTEQGDSAMYLCASSLTSGKSSYEQYFGPGTRLTVT.